Each of the 30 T cell receptor beta chains below was sequenced from the same sample in a study of blood T cell repertoires in COVID-19. Sequenced by immunoSEQ multiplex PCR; TCRdb stores in-frame clones only, minus some. The profile shows roughly 140,000 clones, around 83% of them singletons. The sequenced sample was peripheral blood. Receptors originate from a woman aged 45 to 65 in a cohort sampled during active or convalescent COVID-19.

The chain is built from TRBV3-1 (or the pseudogene TRBV3-2) and TRBJ2-7; D may be TRBD1 (6 bases). Germline CDR1 LGHDT, CDR2 YNNKEL (reference sequence). This CDR3 is 14 amino acids long. Trimming left V 4 bases short and J 4 bases short, with 14 bases between. The CDR3 reads CASSPGRGRYEQYF. The CDR3 region has the DNA TGTGCCAGCAGCCCAGGCAGGGGCCGGTACGAGCAGTACTTC.

This chain connects TRBV7-2 to TRBJ1-2; maybe TRBD1 (6 bases). V lost 5 bases and J 4 bases, leaving 17 bases between the germline ends. The CDR3 totals 15 residues. CDR1 and CDR2 from the germline V gene are SGHTA and FQGNSA. CDR3 loop: CASSPPQGWIYGYTF. The CDR3, as DNA: TGTGCCAGCAGCCCACCACAGGGTTGGATCTATGGCTACACCTTC.

This clone came up once. The CDR3 sequence is CASSEAPPNMNRSNQPQHF. The CDR3 coding sequence is TGTGCCAGCAGTGAAGCGCCGCCCAATATGAATCGGAGCAATCAGCCCCAGCATTTT. The chain couples TRBV6-1 to TRBJ1-5, with D unresolved. This CDR3 contains 19 residues. Germline-derived CDR1 and CDR2 are MNHNS and SASEGT. V lost 0 bases to trimming and J lost 1 base, with 19 bases between them.

This clone occurred once. This chain connects TRBV14 to TRBJ1-2; maybe TRBD1 (5 bases). The CDR3 sequence is 15 residues long. The ends were cut back, 0 bases at V and 6 bases at J, with 14 bases in the middle. The V gene's germline CDR1 is SGHDN and CDR2 FVKESK. CDR3 sequence reads: CASSQDVSPGHGYTF. The DNA for the CDR3 is TGTGCCAGCAGCCAAGATGTCTCGCCAGGGCATGGCTACACCTTC.

V is TRBV5-1 and J is TRBJ2-5, with TRBD2 identical over 15 bases. CDR1 is SGHRS, CDR2 YFSETQ, per germline. CDR3 length: 16 residues. The ends lost 2 bases at V and 4 bases at J; junction bases unmatched: 3. The CDR3 DNA sequence: TGCGCCAGCAGCTTCGAGGGACTAGCGGGGGGAGAGACCCAGTACTTC. Encoded protein: CASSFEGLAGGETQYF. The full variable domain, in which reference TRBV5-1 and TRBJ2-5 provide the parts outside the CDR3, is KAGVTQTPRYLIKTRGQQVTLSCSPISGHRSVSWYQQTPGQGLQFLFEYFSETQRNKGNFPGRFSGRQFSNSRSEMNVSTLELGDSALYLCASSFEGLAGGETQYFGPGTRLLVL.

This clone has more than one count but fewer than ten. This rearrangement joins TRBV15 to TRBJ1-5; unclear D gene. The CDR3 is 13 residues long. Germline V gives CDR1 LNHNV, CDR2 YYDKDF (reference sequence). Trimming stripped 3 bases from V and 5 bases from J, with 8 bases between. CDR3 coding DNA: TGTGCCACCAGCAGTGCCGTAGATCAGCCCCAGCATTTT. Protein sequence: CATSSAVDQPQHF.

The V gene is TRBV21-1, the J gene TRBJ2-3; the table's D gene call, TRBD1, was not cross checked with the DNA. TRBV21-1 is a recognized pseudogene. This CDR3 has 17 residues. This chain's CDR3 is CASSKLNQTVSTDTQYF. The DNA of the CDR3 is TGTGCCAGCAGCAAACTCAACCAGACAGTGAGCACAGATACGCAGTATTTT.

The V and J genes are TRBV5-1 and TRBJ2-2, with no clear D. The CDR3 is 15 amino acids. V shed 1 base and J shed 3 bases, with 10 bases lying between them. Germline V gene data show CDR1 as SGHRS and CDR2 as YFSETQ. The chain's CDR3 is CASSLKTEYTGELFF. CDR3 coding DNA: TGCGCCAGCAGCTTGAAGACGGAGTACACCGGGGAGCTGTTTTTT. The full variable domain, with the rest looked up from reference TRBV5-1 and TRBJ2-2, is KAGVTQTPRYLIKTRGQQVTLSCSPISGHRSVSWYQQTPGQGLQFLFEYFSETQRNKGNFPGRFSGRQFSNSRSEMNVSTLELGDSALYLCASSLKTEYTGELFFGEGSRLTVL.

This clone occurred once. The chain carries TRBV6-5 and TRBJ2-7, with D maybe TRBD1 (6 bases). Germline CDR1 MNHEY, CDR2 SVGAGI. CDR3 size: 15 residues. The V and J ends lost 0 bases and 4 bases respectively, with 13 bases between them. The CDR3 loop is CASSYSITGTYEQYF. The DNA of the CDR3 is TGTGCCAGCAGTTACTCGATCACAGGGACGTACGAGCAGTACTTC.

The CDR3 DNA follows: TGTGCCAGCAGCGTAGGGAGTGGGACTGAAGCTTTCTTT. This codes for CASSVGSGTEAFF. V usage is TRBV9 and J usage is TRBJ1-1; no clear D. This CDR3 spans 13 amino acids. Germline V gene data show CDR1 as SGDLS and CDR2 as YYNGEE. V gave up 0 bases and J gave up 5 bases, with 8 bases separating them.

The V gene is TRBV3-1 (or the pseudogene TRBV3-2), the J gene TRBJ2-3; no reliable D call. Trimming took off 2 bases at V and 0 bases at J, with 6 bases between the two ends. The CDR3 length is 14 residues. Germline CDR1 and CDR2: LGHDT and YNNKEL (reference sequence). As DNA, the CDR3 is TGTGCCAGCAGCCAACTAGTTAGCACAGATACGCAGTATTTT. It yields the protein CASSQLVSTDTQYF.

Comments on this clone: An end of the junction differs from the germline gene, which may be a read error. This chain links TRBV4-1 with TRBJ2-1; 7 bases agree with TRBD2. Germline V gene sequence: CDR1 MGHRA, CDR2 YSYEKL. This CDR3 comprises 17 residues. The CDR3 region is CASSLSPGLTSSNEQFF. For the CDR3, the DNA is TGCGCCAGCAGCCTCTCCCCGGGACTAACCTCCTCCAATGAGCAGTTCTTC.

This clone came up a few times. The V call is TRBV19, the J call TRBJ1-2; 8 nucleotides align to TRBD1. CDR1 and CDR2 (germline): LNHDA, SQIVND (reference sequence). V shed 8 bases, J shed 8 bases, and the junction held 19 bases outside the gene matches. CDR3 length equals 16 residues. Here the CDR3 DNA reads TGTGCCAGTTCTAATGCCCTCAGGGGGCTTGACTGGGGCTACACCTTC. Translating it yields CASSNALRGLDWGYTF.

The rearrangement links TRBV18 to TRBJ1-1; 7 positions match TRBD1. The CDR3 is 17 amino acids. Trimming at V came to 2 bases and at J to 0 bases, leaving 9 bases not matched to a gene. CDR1 KGHSH and CDR2 LQKENI come from the germline V gene. The chain's CDR3 is CASSPSEGAEMNTEAFF. The CDR3 DNA reads TGTGCCAGCTCACCATCCGAGGGGGCAGAGATGAACACTGAAGCTTTCTTT.

This rearrangement joins TRBV6-5 to TRBJ1-2; no firm D call. In germline, CDR1 is MNHEY, CDR2 SVGAGI. The CDR3 loop spans 13 amino acids. V shed 3 bases and J shed 2 bases, with 7 bases lying between them. The CDR3 nucleotides read TGTGCCAGCAGTTATGACACCAACTATGGCTACACCTTC. It translates to CASSYDTNYGYTF.

The V gene is TRBV7-6, the J gene TRBJ2-7, with 10 bases that match TRBD2. V dropped 1 base and J dropped 3; count of bases not matched to a gene: 12. Germline V gene data show CDR1 as SGHVS and CDR2 as FNYEAQ. CDR3 length: 18 residues. CDR3 sequence: CASSLVSSGGAGYYEQYF. DNA of the CDR3: TGTGCCAGCAGCTTAGTCTCCAGCGGGGGGGCCGGTTACTACGAGCAGTACTTC.

The V and J genes are TRBV19 and TRBJ2-3; 11 positions match TRBD2. There are 15 residues in the CDR3. Unmatched junction bases numbered 3, after V lost 1 base and J lost 6 bases. The germline CDR1 and CDR2 sequences are LNHDA and SQIVND (reference sequence). DNA of the CDR3: TGTGCCAGTAGTATAGGTAGCGGGGGGGCCGATACGCAGTATTTT. As protein: CASSIGSGGADTQYF.

This chain uses TRBV19 with TRBJ1-5; the D gene is possibly TRBD1 (5 bases). V dropped 3 bases and J dropped 5 bases, with 8 bases sitting between them. CDR1 is LNHDA, CDR2 SQIVND, per germline (reference sequence). This CDR3 comprises 13 residues. The CDR3 region has the DNA TGTGCCAGTAGTATGGGCAGGGATCAGCCCCAGCATTTT. This encodes CASSMGRDQPQHF.

This clone was observed a handful of times. An end of the junction differs from the germline gene, which may be a read error. In nucleotides, the CDR3 is TGCGACTTTGGACAGGGTTCGGGCAATCAGCCCCAGCATTTT. Translated: CDFGQGSGNQPQHF. The V and J genes are TRBV24-1 and TRBJ1-5, with 8 bases fitting TRBD1. The germline gives CDR1 KGHDR, CDR2 SFDVKD. The CDR3 loop spans 14 amino acids.

This chain links TRBV7-2 with TRBJ1-2, with D hard to call. This CDR3 is 13 amino acids long. The germline CDR1 and CDR2 sequences are SGHTA and FQGNSA. With 8 bases removed from V and 4 bases from J, the gap between germline ends came to 14 bases. For the CDR3, the DNA is TGTGCCAGCCAGACCCGACGGGGCTATGGCTACACCTTC. This sequence encodes CASQTRRGYGYTF. The full variable domain, in which reference TRBV7-2 and TRBJ1-2 provide the parts outside the CDR3, is GAGVSQSPSNKVTEKGKDVELRCDPISGHTALYWYRQSLGQGLEFLIYFQGNSAPDKSGLPSDRFSAERTGGSVSTLTIQRTQQEDSAVYLCASQTRRGYGYTFGSGTRLTVV.

This clone turned up a few times. The chain uses TRBV3-1 (or the pseudogene TRBV3-2) and TRBJ1-1; D perhaps matches TRBD1 (5 bases). V gave up 3 bases and J gave up 7 bases, with 9 bases separating them. The CDR3 is made up of 12 amino acids. The germline V gene has CDR1 LGHDT and CDR2 YNNKEL (reference sequence). The CDR3 sequence: CASSHGDSEAFF. CDR3 DNA sequence: TGTGCCAGCAGCCATGGTGACAGTGAAGCTTTCTTT.

The gene calls are TRBV15 and TRBJ1-2; 9 bases agree with TRBD1. The germline CDR1 and CDR2 sequences are LNHNV and YYDKDF (reference sequence). J gave up 2 bases and V 3 bases, and 1 base lay outside the gene matches. This CDR3 is 14 amino acids long. As DNA, the CDR3 is TGTGCCACCAGCAGGGGACAGGGAAACTATGGCTACACCTTC. Translating it yields CATSRGQGNYGYTF. The variable domain in full, with the rest retrieved from reference TRBV15 and TRBJ1-2, is DAMVIQNPRYQVTQFGKPVTLSCSQTLNHNVMYWYQQKSSQAPKLLFHYYDKDFNNEADTPDNFQSRRPNTSFCFLDIRSPGLGDTAMYLCATSRGQGNYGYTFGSGTRLTVV.

The chain carries TRBV2 and TRBJ1-3; the D gene is possibly TRBD1 (6 bases). V was trimmed by 4 bases and J by 4 bases, leaving 8 bases between them. Germline lookup yields CDR1 SNHLY and CDR2 FYNNEI. This CDR3 has 13 amino acids. The CDR3 is CASSVDSGNTIYF. Written as DNA, the CDR3 is TGTGCCAGCAGTGTGGACAGCGGAAACACCATATATTTT.

The V gene is TRBV5-1, the J gene TRBJ2-1; 7 nucleotides match TRBD1. J lost 5 bases, V lost 4 bases, and 6 bases had no gene match. The CDR3 length is 14 residues. Germline CDR1 is SGHRS and CDR2 is YFSETQ. The chain's CDR3 is CASSRGQANNEQFF. Here the CDR3 DNA reads TGCGCCAGCAGCCGAGGACAGGCCAACAATGAGCAGTTCTTC.

This chain links TRBV3-1 (or the pseudogene TRBV3-2) with TRBJ1-2; D not certain. V was clipped by 0 bases and J by 7 bases, with 9 bases between them. CDR1 is LGHDT, CDR2 YNNKEL, per germline (reference sequence). This CDR3 has 13 amino acids. In nucleotides, the CDR3 is TGTGCCAGCAGCCAAGAAATTCGGGGTGGCTACACCTTC. This gives the protein CASSQEIRGGYTF.

This clone showed up just a few times. CDR3 nucleotide sequence: TGTGCCAGTAGTATCGGCACTATCAGCAATCAGCCCCAGCATTTT. Translating gives CASSIGTISNQPQHF. This chain uses TRBV19 with TRBJ1-5, with D unclear. Trimming stripped 3 bases from V and 1 base from J, with 10 bases between. Germline lookup yields CDR1 LNHDA and CDR2 SQIVND (reference sequence). There are 15 residues in the CDR3.

The chain couples TRBV5-4 to TRBJ2-3; D remains ambiguous. The CDR3 has 15 residues. V lost 0 bases and J 0 bases, leaving 8 bases between the germline ends. In germline, CDR1 is SGHNT, CDR2 YYREEE (reference sequence). CDR3 nucleotide sequence: TGTGCCAGCAGCTTGGAAGCGACGAGCACAGATACGCAGTATTTT. It encodes CASSLEATSTDTQYF.

This rearrangement joins TRBV3-1 (or the pseudogene TRBV3-2) to TRBJ2-3, with 11 nucleotides matching TRBD2. This CDR3 is 16 amino acids long. Germline V gene lookup returns CDR1 LGHDT and CDR2 YNNKEL (reference sequence). V lost 3 bases to trimming and J lost 5 bases; unmatched junction nucleotides: 7. CDR3 DNA: TGTGCCAGCAGCCAGCCTAGCGGGGGGATTGGAGATACGCAGTATTTT. Its protein is CASSQPSGGIGDTQYF.

The V and J genes are TRBV10-3 and TRBJ2-7, with 7 bases fitting TRBD1. J gave up 1 base and V 0 bases, and 9 bases lay outside the gene matches. The V gene's germline CDR1 is ENHRY and CDR2 SYGVKD. The CDR3 totals 17 residues. The CDR3 coding sequence is TGTGCCATCAGTGAGTCACAGGGGAAAGGGCCTTCCTACGAGCAGTACTTC. Its translation is CAISESQGKGPSYEQYF.

The chain couples TRBV5-1 to TRBJ1-1; TRBD1 agrees at 7 bases. This CDR3 is 14 amino acids long. Germline CDR1 and CDR2: SGHRS and YFSETQ. The V segment lost 3 bases and the J segment 1 base; nucleotides outside the gene matches: 3. The DNA of the CDR3 is TGCGCCAGCAGCTACGGGACAGAGAACACTGAAGCTTTCTTT. Translated: CASSYGTENTEAFF.